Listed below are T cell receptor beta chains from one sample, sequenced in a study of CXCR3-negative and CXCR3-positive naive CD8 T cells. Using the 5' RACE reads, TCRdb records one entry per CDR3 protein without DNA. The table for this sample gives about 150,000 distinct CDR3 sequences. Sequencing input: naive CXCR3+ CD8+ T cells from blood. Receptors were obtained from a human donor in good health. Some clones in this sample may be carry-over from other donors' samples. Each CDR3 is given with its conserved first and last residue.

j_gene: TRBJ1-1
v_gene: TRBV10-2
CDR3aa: CATEDSTEAFF

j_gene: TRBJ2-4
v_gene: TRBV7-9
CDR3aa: CASSGSGGSKNIQYF

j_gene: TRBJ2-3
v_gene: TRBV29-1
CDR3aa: CSVLQGDRADTQYF

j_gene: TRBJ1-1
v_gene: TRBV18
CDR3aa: CASSPLGTEAFF

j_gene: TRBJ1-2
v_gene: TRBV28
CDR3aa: CASSLGRGHVRVGYTF

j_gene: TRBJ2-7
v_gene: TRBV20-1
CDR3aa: CSAPTGGLSYEQYF

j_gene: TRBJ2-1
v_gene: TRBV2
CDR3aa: CASNERVPGLNYNEQFF

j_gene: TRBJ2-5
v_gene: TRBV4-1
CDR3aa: CASSQDRADGWRVETQYF

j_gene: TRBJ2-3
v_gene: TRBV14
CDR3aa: CASSQEPGTDTQYF

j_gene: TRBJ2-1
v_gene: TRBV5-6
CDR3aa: CASSLVGSIYNEQFF

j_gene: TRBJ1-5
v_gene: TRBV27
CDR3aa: CASSLSGQGGWQPQHF

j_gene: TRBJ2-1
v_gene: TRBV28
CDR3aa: CASSLAGGASYNEQFF

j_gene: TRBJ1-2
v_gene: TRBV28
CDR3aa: CASSLNPDSPYGYTF

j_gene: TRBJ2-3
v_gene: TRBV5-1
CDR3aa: CASSTGSWPDTQYF

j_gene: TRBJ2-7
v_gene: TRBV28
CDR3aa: CASSLQGKAYEQYF

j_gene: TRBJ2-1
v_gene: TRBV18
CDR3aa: CASSPPWLAASSYNEQFF